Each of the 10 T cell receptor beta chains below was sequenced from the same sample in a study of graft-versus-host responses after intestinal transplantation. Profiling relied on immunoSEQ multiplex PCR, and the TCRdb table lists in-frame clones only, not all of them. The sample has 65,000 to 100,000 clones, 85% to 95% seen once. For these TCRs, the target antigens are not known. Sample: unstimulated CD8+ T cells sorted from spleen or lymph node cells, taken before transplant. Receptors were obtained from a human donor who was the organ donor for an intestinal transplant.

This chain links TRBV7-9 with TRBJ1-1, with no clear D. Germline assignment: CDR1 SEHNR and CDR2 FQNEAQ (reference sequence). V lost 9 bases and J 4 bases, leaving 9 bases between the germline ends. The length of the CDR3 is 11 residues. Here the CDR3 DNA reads TGTGCCAGTAAGCTAGGCACTGAAGCTTTCTTT. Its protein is CASKLGTEAFF. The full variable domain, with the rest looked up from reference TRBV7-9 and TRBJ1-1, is DTGVSQNPRHKITKRGQNVTFRCDPISEHNRLYWYRQTLGQGPEFLTYFQNEAQLEKSRLLSDRFSAERPKGSFSTLEIQRTEQGDSAMYLCASKLGTEAFFGQGTRLTVV.

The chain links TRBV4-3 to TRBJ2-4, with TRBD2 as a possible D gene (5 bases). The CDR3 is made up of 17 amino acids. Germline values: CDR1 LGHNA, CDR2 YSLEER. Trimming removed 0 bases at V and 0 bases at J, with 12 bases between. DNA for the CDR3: TGCGCCAGCAGCCAAGAGAGGGTGACCTTAGCCAAAAACATTCAGTACTTC. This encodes CASSQERVTLAKNIQYF.

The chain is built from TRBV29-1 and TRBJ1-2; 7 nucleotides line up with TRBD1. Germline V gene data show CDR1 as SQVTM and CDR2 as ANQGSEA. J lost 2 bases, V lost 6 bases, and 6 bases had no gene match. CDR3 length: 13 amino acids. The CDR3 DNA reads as TGCAGCGTGGTAGACAGGGAGAACTATGGCTACACCTTC. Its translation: CSVVDRENYGYTF.

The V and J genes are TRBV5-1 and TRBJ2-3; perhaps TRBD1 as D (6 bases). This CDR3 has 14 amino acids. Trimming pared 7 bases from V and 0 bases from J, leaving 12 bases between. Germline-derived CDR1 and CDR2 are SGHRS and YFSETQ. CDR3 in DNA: TGCGCCAGCTCGACGAGGGGGAGCACAGATACGCAGTATTTT. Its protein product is CASSTRGSTDTQYF.

CDR3 residues: CASRRQETNTEAFF. The DNA for the CDR3 is TGTGCCAGCAGACGACAGGAGACGAACACTGAAGCTTTCTTT. The chain joins TRBV28 to TRBJ1-1; D possibly corresponds to TRBD1 (6 bases). The CDR3 loop spans 14 amino acids. Germline CDR1 is MDHEN and CDR2 is SYDVKM. The germline V and J ends were trimmed by 6 bases and 1 base, with 12 bases remaining between them.

CDR3 residues: CASSQVGGGLSYEQYF. The CDR3 DNA reads as TGTGCCAGCAGCCAAGTCGGCGGGGGGTTATCCTACGAGCAGTACTTC. The genes are TRBV4-2 and TRBJ2-7; the match to TRBD2 covers 8 bases. The CDR3 is 16 amino acids. Germline V CDR1 and CDR2: LGHNA, YNFKEQ. The trim removed 1 base at V and 1 base at J, leaving 6 bases unmatched.

CDR3 sequence reads: CASSLTGLDGYTF. DNA of the CDR3: TGCGCCAGCAGCCTCACGGGTCTTGATGGCTACACCTTC. V is TRBV4-3 and J is TRBJ1-2; unclear D gene. Germline CDR1 reads LGHNA; CDR2 reads YSLEER. The CDR3 has 13 residues. V dropped 4 bases and J dropped 6 bases, with 12 bases sitting between them.

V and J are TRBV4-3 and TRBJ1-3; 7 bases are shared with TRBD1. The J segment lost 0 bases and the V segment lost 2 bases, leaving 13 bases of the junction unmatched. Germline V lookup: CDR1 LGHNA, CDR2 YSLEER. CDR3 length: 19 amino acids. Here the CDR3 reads CASSQTLWGTVSSGNTIYF. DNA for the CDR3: TGCGCCAGCAGCCAAACCCTTTGGGGGACAGTAAGCTCTGGAAACACCATATATTTT.

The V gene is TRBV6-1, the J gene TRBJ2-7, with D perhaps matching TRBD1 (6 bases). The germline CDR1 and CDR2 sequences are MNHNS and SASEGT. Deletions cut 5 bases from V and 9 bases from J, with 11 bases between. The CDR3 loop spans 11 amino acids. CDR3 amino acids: CASSFRGAQYF. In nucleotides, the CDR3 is TGTGCCAGCAGTTTCAGGGGCGCGCAGTACTTC.

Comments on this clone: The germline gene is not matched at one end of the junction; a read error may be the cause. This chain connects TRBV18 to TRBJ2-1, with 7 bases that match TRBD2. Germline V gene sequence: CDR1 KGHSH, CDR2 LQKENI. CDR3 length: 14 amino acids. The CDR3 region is CASSGAGDYTEQFF. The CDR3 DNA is TGTGCCAGCTCAGGGGCGGGGGATTACACTGAGCAGTTCTTC.